One T cell receptor beta chain is described in this entry. Original handling: By means of reference gene primer amplification, nucleated cell counts were estimated. This table comes from immunoSEQ multiplex PCR, and its TCRdb copy is limited to in-frame clones, with some not included. V and J calls and clone size come straight from that table; D and trimming were deduced from the DNA. The sample yields 95,000 to 150,000 clones, approximately 81% seen once. The CDR3 is 16 amino acids. With V trimmed by 4 bases and J by 3 bases, 8 bases remained unmatched. CDR1 and CDR2 from the germline V gene are MNHNY and SVGAGI (reference sequence). This sample is drawn from a study of blood T cell repertoires in COVID-19. About the study: Acute-phase and convalescent COVID-19 samples originated in the United States, Italy and Spain.

Material: peripheral blood. The V call is TRBV6-6, the J call TRBJ2-7; TRBD1 matches 11 bases. The sequence was collected from a man aged 35 to 55 with active or convalescent COVID-19. The CDR3 loop is CASSLARGTGGYEQYF. The CDR3 DNA follows: TGTGCCAGCAGTTTGGCAAGGGGGACAGGGGGCTACGAGCAGTACTTC.